This TCR beta chain was sequenced in a study of CD8 T cells in ankylosing spondylitis. Comments on this clonotype: Its antigen is currently unknown.

The CDR3 is 15 amino acids. Germline values: CDR1 MNHEY, CDR2 SMNVEV (reference sequence). Unmatched junction bases numbered 7, after V lost 3 bases and J lost 4 bases. Preparation of TCR beta libraries was done by quantitative 5'-RACE with molecular barcodes. MiXCR, run by TCRdb on the 5' RACE reads, gives a single entry per CDR3 protein. The sample includes just under 550,000 distinct CDR3 sequences, approximately 12% of them seen just once. Study-level results: A TCR beta motif of under 10 highly homologous variants seemed to mark ankylosing spondylitis blood. Disease-associated clones were reportedly significantly overrepresented in matched ankylosing spondylitis synovial fluid.

The receptor's source is a male donor with ankylosing spondylitis. The source material was blood, either unsorted or a sorted T cell fraction (not recorded which). The J gene is TRBJ2-3, the V gene TRBV27, with 7 positions matching TRBD2. DNA for the CDR3: TGTGCCAGCAGTTTTTGGGAGGGCCGCCCAGATACGCAGTATTTT. Amino acid sequence: CASSFWEGRPDTQYF.